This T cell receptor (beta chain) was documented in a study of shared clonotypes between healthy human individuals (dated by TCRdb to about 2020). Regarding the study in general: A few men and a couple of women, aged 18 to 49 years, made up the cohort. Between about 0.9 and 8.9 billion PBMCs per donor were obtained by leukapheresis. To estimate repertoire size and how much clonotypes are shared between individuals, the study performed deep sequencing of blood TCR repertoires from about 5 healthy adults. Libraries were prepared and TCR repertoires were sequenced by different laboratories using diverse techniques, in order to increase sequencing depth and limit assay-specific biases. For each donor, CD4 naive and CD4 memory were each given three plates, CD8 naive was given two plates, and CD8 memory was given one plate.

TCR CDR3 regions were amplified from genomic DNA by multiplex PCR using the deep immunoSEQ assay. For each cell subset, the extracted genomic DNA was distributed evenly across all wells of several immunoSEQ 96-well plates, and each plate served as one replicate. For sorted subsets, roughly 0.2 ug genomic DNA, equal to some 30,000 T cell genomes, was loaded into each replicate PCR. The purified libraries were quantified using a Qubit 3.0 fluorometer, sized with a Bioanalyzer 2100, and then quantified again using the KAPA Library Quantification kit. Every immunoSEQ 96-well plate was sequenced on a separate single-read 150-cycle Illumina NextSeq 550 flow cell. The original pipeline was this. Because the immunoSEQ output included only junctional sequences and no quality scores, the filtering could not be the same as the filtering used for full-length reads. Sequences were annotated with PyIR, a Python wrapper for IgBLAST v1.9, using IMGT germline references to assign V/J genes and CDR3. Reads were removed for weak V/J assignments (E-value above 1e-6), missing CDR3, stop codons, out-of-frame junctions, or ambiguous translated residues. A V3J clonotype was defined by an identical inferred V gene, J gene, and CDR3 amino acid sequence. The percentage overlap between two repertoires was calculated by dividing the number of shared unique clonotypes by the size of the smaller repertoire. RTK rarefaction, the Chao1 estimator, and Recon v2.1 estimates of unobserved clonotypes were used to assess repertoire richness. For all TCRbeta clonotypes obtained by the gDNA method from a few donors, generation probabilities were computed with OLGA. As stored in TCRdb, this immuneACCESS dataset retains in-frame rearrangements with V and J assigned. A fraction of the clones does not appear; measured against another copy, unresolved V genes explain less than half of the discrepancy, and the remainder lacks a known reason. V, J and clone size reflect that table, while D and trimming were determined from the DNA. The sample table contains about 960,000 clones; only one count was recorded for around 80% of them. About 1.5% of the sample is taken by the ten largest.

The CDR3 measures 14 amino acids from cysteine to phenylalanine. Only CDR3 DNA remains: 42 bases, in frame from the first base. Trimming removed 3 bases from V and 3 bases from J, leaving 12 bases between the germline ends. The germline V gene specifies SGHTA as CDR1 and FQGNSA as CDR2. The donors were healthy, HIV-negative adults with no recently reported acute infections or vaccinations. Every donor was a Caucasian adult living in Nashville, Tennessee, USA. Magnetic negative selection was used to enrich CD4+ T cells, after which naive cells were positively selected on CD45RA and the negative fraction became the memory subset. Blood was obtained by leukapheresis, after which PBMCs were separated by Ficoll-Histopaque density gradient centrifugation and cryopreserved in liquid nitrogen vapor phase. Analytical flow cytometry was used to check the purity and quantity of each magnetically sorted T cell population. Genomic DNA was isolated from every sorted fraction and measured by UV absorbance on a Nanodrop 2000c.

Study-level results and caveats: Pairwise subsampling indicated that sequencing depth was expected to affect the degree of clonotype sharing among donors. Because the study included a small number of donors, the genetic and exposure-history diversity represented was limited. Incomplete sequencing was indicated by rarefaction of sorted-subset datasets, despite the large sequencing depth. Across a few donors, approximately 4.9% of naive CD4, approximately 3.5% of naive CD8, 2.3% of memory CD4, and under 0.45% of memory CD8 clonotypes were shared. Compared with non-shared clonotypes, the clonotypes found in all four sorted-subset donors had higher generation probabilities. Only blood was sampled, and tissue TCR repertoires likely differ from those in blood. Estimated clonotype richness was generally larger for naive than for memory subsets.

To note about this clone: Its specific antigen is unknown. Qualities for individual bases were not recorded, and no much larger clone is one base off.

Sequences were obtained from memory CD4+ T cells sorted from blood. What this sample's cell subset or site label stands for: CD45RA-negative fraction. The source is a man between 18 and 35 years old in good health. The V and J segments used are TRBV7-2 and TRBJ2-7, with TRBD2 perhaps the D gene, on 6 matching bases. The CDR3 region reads CASSFGTPVYEQYF. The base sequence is TGTGCCAGCAGCTTCGGGACTCCAGTCTACGAGCAGTACTTC.